This T cell receptor beta chain emerged from a study of neurological immune-mediated disorders. Study conclusions and caveats: Among expanded clones, no CDR3 amino acid sequences were shared across subjects, a pattern suggesting private repertoires in all groups.

The cDNA was produced through 5'RACE with 10-nucleotide random UMIs. A single record per CDR3 protein comes from TCRdb applying MiXCR to the 5' RACE reads. The repertoire has about 28,000 distinct CDR3 sequences, about 12% of them found once; the top ten carry 5.8%. The CDR3 is 12 amino acids. Trimming shortened V by 5 bases and J by 5 bases, and 10 bases separated the two germline ends. Germline V lookup: CDR1 LGHDT, CDR2 YNNKEL (reference sequence). In this sample, this clonotype turned up many times. Antigen unknown. The chain is built from TRBV3-1 and TRBJ2-7; D gene unclear. The sequenced sample consisted of PBMCs. This clonotype was sampled from a woman in her fifties or sixties in good health. CDR3 DNA: TGTGCCAGCAGCGATTATCTGGACGAGCAGTACTTC. This translates into CASSDYLDEQYF.